Following are 28 T cell receptor beta chains from one sample sequenced in a study of shared clonotypes between healthy human individuals. TCRdb's table, derived via immunoSEQ multiplex PCR, lists solely in-frame clones and lacks some. There are about 380,000 clones in the sample; 95% to 97% occur only once, and about 0.34% lies in the top ten. The sample was memory CD8+ T cells sorted from blood. Sample subset: CD45RO+ cells pooled with CCR7-negative TemRA cells. These TCRs come from a man aged 25 to 45 in good health.

The sample holds one count of this clone. This sample also contains other DNA sequences that code for the same CDR3. The rearrangement uses TRBV27 and TRBJ2-5, with a possible D match to TRBD2 (5 bases). Per germline, CDR1 MNHEY and CDR2 SMNVEV (reference sequence). V lost 3 bases to trimming and J lost 4 bases, with 9 bases between them. The CDR3 covers 13 residues. The CDR3 is CASSFLGRETQYF. For the CDR3, the DNA is TGTGCCAGCAGTTTCCTAGGGAGAGAGACCCAGTACTTC.

The chain recombines TRBV4-2 with TRBJ2-7; TRBD2 agrees at 10 bases. Trimming at V came to 0 bases and at J to 5 bases, leaving 10 bases not matched to a gene. This CDR3 region has 17 residues. Germline V gene data show CDR1 as LGHNA and CDR2 as YNFKEQ. Here the CDR3 DNA reads TGTGCCAGCAGCCAAGATCGGGGGAGCGGGGGGGACCACGAGCAGTACTTC. Amino acids: CASSQDRGSGGDHEQYF.

The chain is built from TRBV30 and TRBJ2-2; no clear D gene. The V and J ends lost 4 bases and 9 bases respectively, with 12 bases between them. Germline V gene sequence: CDR1 GTSNPN, CDR2 SVGIG (reference sequence). The CDR3 is 12 residues long. The CDR3 is CAWMPGARELFF. The CDR3 DNA is TGTGCCTGGATGCCAGGTGCCCGGGAGCTGTTTTTT. Filled out from reference TRBV30 and TRBJ2-2, the complete variable domain reads SQTIHQWPATLVQPVGSPLSLECTVEGTSNPNLYWYRQAAGRGLQLLFYSVGIGQISSEVPQNLSASRPQDRQFILSSKKLLLSDSGFYLCAWMPGARELFFGEGSRLTVL.

The chain recombines TRBV15 with TRBJ2-7; D call uncertain. The CDR3 is 11 amino acids. Germline loops: CDR1 LNHNV, CDR2 YYDKDF (reference sequence). The germline V and J ends were trimmed by 0 bases and 7 bases, with 4 bases remaining between them. The CDR3 loop is CATSRDREQYF. CDR3 nucleotide sequence: TGTGCCACCAGCAGAGACAGGGAGCAGTACTTC.

The chain recombines TRBV4-1 with TRBJ2-7, with 11 bases matching TRBD2. V dropped 2 bases and J dropped 0; count of bases not matched to a gene: 6. The length of the CDR3 is 17 residues. The germline V gene has CDR1 MGHRA and CDR2 YSYEKL. The CDR3 DNA reads as TGCGCCAGCAGCCAATACGTAGCGGGAGGGCCCTCCTACGAGCAGTACTTC. Translation gives CASSQYVAGGPSYEQYF.

The chain couples TRBV11-2 to TRBJ1-5; 8 bases fit TRBD1. The CDR3 has 17 amino acids. Unmatched junction bases numbered 12, after V lost 6 bases and J lost 2 bases. The V gene's germline CDR1 is SGHAT and CDR2 FQNNGV. CDR3 region: CASRGGQVSFGNQPQHF. CDR3 coding DNA: TGTGCCAGCAGGGGGGGACAGGTTTCCTTCGGCAATCAGCCCCAGCATTTT.

The chain is built from TRBV18 and TRBJ1-2; D remains ambiguous. Germline V gene sequence: CDR1 KGHSH, CDR2 LQKENI. There are 16 residues in the CDR3. Trimming took 2 bases from V and 5 from J, leaving 18 bases between them. The CDR3 region has the DNA TGTGCCAGCTCACCAGGGTCAACTGGTCTATCTTATGGCTACACCTTC. As protein: CASSPGSTGLSYGYTF.

This chain links TRBV7-9 with TRBJ2-3; D might be TRBD1 (5 bases). The V and J ends lost 5 bases and 2 bases respectively, with 8 bases between them. The germline V gene encodes CDR1 SEHNR and CDR2 FQNEAQ (reference sequence). The CDR3 is 13 residues long. Here the CDR3 DNA reads TGTGCCAGCAGCGTGACAGCCACAGATACGCAGTATTTT. The encoded protein is CASSVTATDTQYF.

The rearrangement links TRBV5-4 to TRBJ2-4; D is ambiguous. The CDR3 runs to 13 residues. The germline CDR1 and CDR2 sequences are SGHNT and YYREEE (reference sequence). With 1 base removed from V and 7 bases from J, the gap between germline ends came to 9 bases. For the CDR3, the DNA is TGTGCCAGCAGCTTGTCGTGGGATAACATTCAGTACTTC. It specifies CASSLSWDNIQYF.

The chain uses TRBV28 and TRBJ2-2; 10 bases are a match to TRBD2. J gave up 4 bases and V 7 bases, and 3 bases lay outside the gene matches. The CDR3 sequence is 14 residues long. CDR1 is MDHEN, CDR2 SYDVKM, per germline. In DNA, the CDR3 is TGTGCCAGCACAAGGACTAGCGGCACCGGGGAGCTGTTTTTT. This encodes CASTRTSGTGELFF.

As concerns this clone: Other DNA sequences in this sample translate to the same CDR3. V is TRBV7-9 and J is TRBJ2-3; TRBD2 matches at 12 bases. V was pared by 6 bases and J by 2 bases, with 9 bases of the junction left unmatched. CDR3 length equals 17 residues. The germline CDR1 and CDR2 sequences are SEHNR and FQNEAQ (reference sequence). CDR3 sequence (DNA): TGTGCCAGCAGTTCAAGGACTAGCGGGACCTTCACAGATACGCAGTATTTT. It codes for CASSSRTSGTFTDTQYF.

The V and J genes are TRBV5-1 and TRBJ2-5; 7 bases fit TRBD2. V shed 0 bases and J 0 bases; nucleotides not matched to a gene: 2. The CDR3 runs 15 residues. The germline gives CDR1 SGHRS, CDR2 YFSETQ. CDR3 residues: CASSLGAGNQETQYF. The CDR3 DNA follows: TGCGCCAGCAGCTTGGGAGCGGGAAACCAAGAGACCCAGTACTTC. The whole variable domain, remainder taken from reference TRBV5-1 and TRBJ2-5, is KAGVTQTPRYLIKTRGQQVTLSCSPISGHRSVSWYQQTPGQGLQFLFEYFSETQRNKGNFPGRFSGRQFSNSRSEMNVSTLELGDSALYLCASSLGAGNQETQYFGPGTRLLVL.

The genes are TRBV9 and TRBJ2-3, with 7 bases that match TRBD2. CDR1 is SGDLS and CDR2 is YYNGEE in the germline V gene. The CDR3 sequence is 15 residues long. V dropped 0 bases and J dropped 7; count of bases not matched to a gene: 8. Written as DNA, the CDR3 is TGTGCCAGCAGCGTAGGTCGCGGGAGACACCATACGCAGTATTTT. This sequence encodes CASSVGRGRHHTQYF.

V usage is TRBV10-3 and J usage is TRBJ2-7; D might be TRBD2 (6 bases). V lost 10 bases and J 2 bases, leaving 18 bases between the germline ends. Germline V CDR1 and CDR2: ENHRY, SYGVKD. This CDR3 contains 14 residues. The CDR3 reads CATGPVGGPYEQYF. The CDR3 DNA reads as TGTGCCACAGGCCCGGTGGGAGGCCCCTACGAGCAGTACTTC.

The gene calls are TRBV6-6 and TRBJ1-4; D is undetermined. Trimming shortened V by 6 bases and J by 4 bases, and 12 bases separated the two germline ends. Germline V gene data show CDR1 as MNHNY and CDR2 as SVGAGI (reference sequence). The CDR3 is made up of 14 amino acids. CDR3 protein: CASSSETNNEKLFF. CDR3 sequence (DNA): TGTGCCAGCAGCTCCGAAACTAATAATGAAAAACTGTTTTTT.

The chain employs TRBV7-2 and TRBJ2-7, with 8 bases matching TRBD1. V trimming: 0 bases; J trimming: 3 bases; junction bases outside the gene matches: 4. Germline assignment: CDR1 SGHTA and CDR2 FQGNSA. There are 15 residues in the CDR3. The CDR3 region is CASSLAGTGLYEQYF. CDR3 nucleotide sequence: TGTGCCAGCAGCTTAGCCGGGACAGGCCTCTACGAGCAGTACTTC.

In this sample, this clone turned up once. V usage is TRBV7-9 and J usage is TRBJ2-5; either TRBD1 or TRBD2 may supply D (5 bases each). Trimming cost V 0 bases and J 5 bases, with 10 bases left between them. Germline V gene lookup returns CDR1 SEHNR and CDR2 FQNEAQ (reference sequence). The CDR3 contains 14 residues. The CDR3 DNA reads as TGTGCCAGCAGCTTAGCCGAAGGGGACGAGACCCAGTACTTC. Translation: CASSLAEGDETQYF.

The chain uses TRBV21-1 and TRBJ2-2. TRBV21-1 is given as a pseudogene. The CDR3 loop spans 14 amino acids. The CDR3 sequence is CASSKGGFNGELFF. The DNA for the CDR3 is TGTGCCAGCAGCAAAGGGGGGTTTAACGGGGAGCTGTTTTTT.

The CDR3 loop is CSVEGLAGFRETQYF. As DNA, the CDR3 is TGCAGCGTGGAGGGACTAGCGGGATTCCGAGAGACCCAGTACTTC. The chain links TRBV29-1 to TRBJ2-5; TRBD2 matches at 13 bases. The CDR3 sequence is 15 residues long. CDR1 is SQVTM, CDR2 ANQGSEA, per germline. V was clipped by 6 bases and J by 4 bases; unmatched bases: 8.

The chain uses TRBV5-6 and TRBJ2-1; the match to TRBD2 covers 10 bases. Germline values: CDR1 SGHDT, CDR2 YYEEEE. The CDR3 is 15 residues long. After removal of 1 base from V and 8 bases from J, the junction contained 6 bases not matched to a gene. The CDR3 spells CASSLLAGVSDEQFF. The CDR3 DNA reads TGTGCCAGCAGCTTGCTAGCGGGAGTGTCCGATGAGCAGTTCTTC.

The rearrangement uses TRBV4-1 and TRBJ2-1; the match to TRBD2 covers 10 bases. V lost 3 bases to trimming and J lost 8 bases; unmatched junction nucleotides: 19. Germline assignment: CDR1 MGHRA and CDR2 YSYEKL. The CDR3 has 19 residues. CDR3 bases: TGCGCCAGCAGCCAGTGGTCCCAGGGGCTAGCGGGAGAAATCCATGAGCAGTTCTTC. It translates to CASSQWSQGLAGEIHEQFF.

The chain has TRBV11-1 and TRBJ2-3; 12 bases align to TRBD2. This CDR3 has 17 residues. J lost 3 bases, V lost 2 bases, and 6 bases had no gene match. Looked up from germline, CDR1 is SGHAT and CDR2 is FQDESV (reference sequence). The CDR3 nucleotides are TGTGCCAGCAGCTTATCGTGGACTAGCGGGACGACAGATACGCAGTATTTT. This translates into CASSLSWTSGTTDTQYF.

The J gene is TRBJ1-1, the V gene TRBV18; 7 bases map to TRBD1. Germline CDR1 and CDR2: KGHSH and LQKENI. Trimming took 8 bases from V and 0 from J; bases not matched to a gene: 6. The CDR3 loop spans 14 amino acids. CDR3 loop: CASRDRPMNTEAFF. As DNA, the CDR3 is TGTGCCAGCAGGGACAGACCTATGAACACTGAAGCTTTCTTT.

Notes on this clone: The junction shows a germline mismatch at one end, possibly a read error. V gene TRBV6-1 combines with J gene TRBJ2-1; D is ambiguous. Germline CDR1 and CDR2: MNHNS and SASEGT. This CDR3 is built from 13 residues. CDR3 DNA: TGTGCCGGCAGTTATTTTGTCTACAATGAGCAGTTCTTC. Protein product: CAGSYFVYNEQFF.

In nucleotides, the CDR3 is TGTGCCAGCAGTCTTCTAGCGGGAGGGCCGGTTTTCTACGAGCAGTACTTC. Translated: CASSLLAGGPVFYEQYF. The chain recombines TRBV27 with TRBJ2-7, with 12 bases matching TRBD2. CDR3 length: 17 amino acids. J lost 3 bases, V lost 5 bases, and 11 bases had no gene match. Germline CDR1 and CDR2: MNHEY and SMNVEV (reference sequence).

The chain has TRBV11-2 and TRBJ2-3; D call uncertain. Trimming took 7 bases from V and 5 from J, leaving 7 bases between them. This CDR3 has 11 residues. Germline lookup yields CDR1 SGHAT and CDR2 FQNNGV. The CDR3 nucleotides read TGTGCCAGCAAAGGAAGAGATACGCAGTATTTT. Encoded protein: CASKGRDTQYF. The entire variable domain, with the rest obtained from reference TRBV11-2 and TRBJ2-3, is as follows: EAGVAQSPRYKIIEKRQSVAFWCNPISGHATLYWYQQILGQGPKLLIQFQNNGVVDDSQLPKDRFSAERLKGVDSTLKIQPAKLEDSAVYLCASKGRDTQYFGPGTRLTVL.

This chain connects TRBV27 to TRBJ2-1, with a weak D call TRBD1 (6 bases). V lost 7 bases to trimming and J lost 0 bases, with 16 bases between them. This CDR3 is 16 amino acids long. Germline-derived CDR1 and CDR2 are MNHEY and SMNVEV (reference sequence). CDR3 region: CASTSWGRSSYNEQFF. CDR3 in DNA: TGTGCCAGCACTTCCTGGGGGCGAAGCTCCTACAATGAGCAGTTCTTC.

The gene calls are TRBV6-5 and TRBJ1-2; 8 bases align to TRBD1. This CDR3 is built from 13 residues. Germline values: CDR1 MNHEY, CDR2 SVGAGI. The V and J ends lost 4 bases and 7 bases, in that order; junction bases with no gene match: 5. CDR3 sequence: CASSSFDRGGYTF. CDR3 nucleotide sequence: TGTGCCAGCAGTTCGTTCGACAGGGGTGGCTACACCTTC.